One and the same sample provided the 32 T cell receptor beta chains below, sequenced in a study of CD8 T cells in ankylosing spondylitis. TCRdb re-derived calls from the 5' RACE reads in MiXCR, one entry per CDR3 protein. The repertoire has 250,000 to 350,000 distinct CDR3 sequences, less than 25% of them found once; the top ten carry about 4%. The sequencing sample was made of blood, either unsorted or a sorted T cell fraction (not recorded which). The origin of the receptors is a female donor with ankylosing spondylitis or in good health (not recorded which).

This clonotype was recorded many times. The genes are TRBV12-3 or TRBV12-4 and TRBJ2-7, with TRBD1 as a possible D gene (6 bases). V was shortened by 4 bases and J by 2 bases, with 12 bases between the two germline ends. The CDR3 is made up of 14 amino acids. CDR3 nucleotide sequence: TGTGCCAGCAGTTGGCAGGGGCCTACCTACGAGCAGTACTTC. Translated: CASSWQGPTYEQYF.

The chain combines TRBV7-2 with TRBJ1-5, with 7 bases lining up with TRBD1. Losses at the gene ends were 4 bases for V and 3 bases for J; bases not matched to a gene: 6. In germline, CDR1 is SGHTA, CDR2 FQGNSA. The CDR3 is made up of 15 amino acids. The CDR3 sequence is CASSYDREANQPQHF. The CDR3 DNA is TGTGCCAGCAGCTATGACAGGGAGGCCAATCAGCCCCAGCATTTT.

This chain links TRBV12-3 or TRBV12-4 with TRBJ2-3, with D possibly matching TRBD2 (5 bases). CDR3 length equals 15 residues. V was pared by 4 bases and J by 6 bases, with 17 bases between. For the CDR3, the DNA is TGTGCCAGCAGTTGGGCGGCGGGCCGGCGGGATACGCAGTATTTT. As protein: CASSWAAGRRDTQYF.

V and J are TRBV28 and TRBJ1-5; a weak D match, TRBD1 (6 bases). Trimming pared 7 bases from V and 6 bases from J, leaving 13 bases between. The CDR3 has 13 residues. The germline V gene has CDR1 MDHEN and CDR2 SYDVKM. The CDR3 is CASTPDRLQPQHF. CDR3 bases: TGTGCCAGCACCCCCGACAGGCTTCAGCCCCAGCATTTT.

CDR3 DNA sequence: TGTGCCAGCAGTTCCCTCGGGGGTAATCAGCCCCAGCATTTT. Translating it yields CASSSLGGNQPQHF. The rearrangement joins TRBV27 to TRBJ1-5, with D possibly matching TRBD1 (5 bases). There are 14 residues in the CDR3. V was pared by 4 bases and J by 4 bases, with 11 bases between. CDR1 is MNHEY and CDR2 is SMNVEV in the germline V gene (reference sequence).

The genes are TRBV6-2 or TRBV6-3 and TRBJ2-7; 9 bases fit TRBD2. V shed 6 bases and J 2 bases; nucleotides not matched to a gene: 8. CDR1 MNHEY and CDR2 SVGEGT come from the germline V gene. This CDR3 has 15 residues. In DNA form, the CDR3 reads TGTGCCAGCAGCGAATTAGCGGGAGACACCTACGAGCAGTACTTC. This gives the protein CASSELAGDTYEQYF.

This clonotype came up a few times. The rearrangement joins TRBV12-3 or TRBV12-4 to TRBJ1-1; the match to TRBD1 covers 11 bases. The CDR3 spans 17 residues. The V and J ends lost 5 bases and 5 bases, in that order; junction bases with no gene match: 13. CDR3 nucleotides: TGTGCCAGCAGTGAGTTTGGTGGGACAGGGGGAACAACTGAAGCTTTCTTT. Translation gives CASSEFGGTGGTTEAFF.

Notes on this clonotype: A much larger clone differs by one base, so this may be a read error. This chain uses TRBV5-1 with TRBJ2-2; D may be TRBD2 (6 bases). Germline lookup yields CDR1 SGHRS and CDR2 YFSETQ. This CDR3 spans 16 amino acids. The CDR3 region has the DNA TGCGCCAGCAGCTTGGAAACGATTATGGTCGGCGGGGAGCTGCTTTTT. This codes for CASSLETIMVGGELLF.

This sequence joins TRBV5-6 and TRBJ2-1; D possibly corresponds to TRBD2 (6 bases). Trimming took off 4 bases at V and 7 bases at J, with 9 bases between the two ends. The CDR3 has 12 residues. The germline V gene has CDR1 SGHDT and CDR2 YYEEEE. The CDR3, as DNA: TGTGCCAGCAGCACCGGGACTAATGAGCAGTTCTTC. It encodes CASSTGTNEQFF.

In its sample, this clonotype was seen many times. The chain is built from TRBV29-1 and TRBJ1-1; the D gene is possibly TRBD1 (5 bases). Germline V gene lookup returns CDR1 SQVTM and CDR2 ANQGSEA. This CDR3 is 13 amino acids long. V gave up 6 bases and J gave up 5 bases, with 16 bases separating them. This CDR3 is CSVAGHLRTEAFF. For the CDR3, the DNA is TGCAGCGTCGCCGGACACTTGAGAACTGAAGCTTTCTTT.

This chain joins TRBV18 and TRBJ2-1, with D perhaps being TRBD1 or TRBD2 (5 bases each). This CDR3 has 13 residues. Deletions cut 3 bases from V and 8 bases from J, with 11 bases between. Per the germline V gene, CDR1 is KGHSH and CDR2 is LQKENI. The CDR3, as DNA: TGTGCCAGCTCACCGCGAGGGGTGGATGAGCAGTTCTTC. Translated, it gives CASSPRGVDEQFF.

V gene TRBV27 combines with J gene TRBJ1-6; no clear D gene. In germline, CDR1 is MNHEY, CDR2 SMNVEV (reference sequence). The CDR3 has 16 residues. V shed 0 bases and J shed 7 bases, with 13 bases lying between them. This CDR3 reads CASSLSRSLENSPLHF. DNA for the CDR3: TGTGCCAGCAGTTTATCGAGGTCCCTTGAAAATTCACCCCTCCACTTT.

This CDR3 reads CSARPDRARGEQFF. The CDR3 DNA reads as TGCAGTGCTAGACCCGACAGGGCCCGGGGTGAGCAGTTCTTC. The chain has TRBV20-1 and TRBJ2-1; 7 bases map to TRBD1. V gave up 2 bases and J gave up 9 bases; unmatched junction bases: 10. The germline V gene has CDR1 DFQATT and CDR2 SNEGSKA (reference sequence). This CDR3 has 14 amino acids.

The chain uses TRBV7-9 and TRBJ2-1, with 10 nucleotides matching TRBD2. CDR3 size: 16 residues. Germline trimming cut 3 bases from V and 3 bases from J; bases unmatched to any gene: 5. CDR1 and CDR2 (germline): SEHNR, FQNEAQ (reference sequence). As DNA, the CDR3 is TGTGCCAGCAGCTTTTCTAGCGGGAGATTCTACAATGAGCAGTTCTTC. Amino acid sequence: CASSFSSGRFYNEQFF.

V and J are TRBV7-8 and TRBJ2-1; a possible D gene is TRBD2 (5 bases). V was shortened by 7 bases and J by 0 bases, with 19 bases between the two germline ends. Germline assignment: CDR1 SGHVS and CDR2 FQNEAQ. This CDR3 has 17 residues. The CDR3 loop reads CASTRGVSLASYNEQFF. CDR3 in DNA: TGTGCCAGCACCCGAGGCGTAAGTCTAGCCTCCTACAATGAGCAGTTCTTC.

The genes are TRBV20-1 and TRBJ2-5, with D tentatively TRBD2 (5 bases). The CDR3 covers 13 residues. The V gene lost 5 bases and the J gene lost 1 base, with 11 bases spanning the gap. Germline V lookup: CDR1 DFQATT, CDR2 SNEGSKA (reference sequence). CDR3 sequence reads: CSAGRVGQETQYF. DNA of the CDR3: TGCAGTGCTGGGCGGGTGGGCCAAGAGACCCAGTACTTC.

The V and J genes are TRBV6-4 and TRBJ2-3; TRBD2 agrees at 10 bases. The CDR3 extends over 14 amino acids. In germline, CDR1 is MRHNA, CDR2 SNTAGT. Trimming took 6 bases from V and 5 from J; bases not matched to a gene: 5. The CDR3 sequence: CASSPSGSKDTQYF. CDR3 in DNA: TGTGCCAGCAGCCCTAGCGGGAGTAAAGATACGCAGTATTTT.

This sequence joins TRBV28 and TRBJ2-4; D ambiguous. The CDR3 has 12 residues. Trimming cost V 7 bases and J 8 bases, with 12 bases left between them. Germline assignment: CDR1 MDHEN and CDR2 SYDVKM. The CDR3 bases are TGTGCCAGCAACGGTCAACGGGACATTCAGTACTTC. Protein product: CASNGQRDIQYF.

This chain links TRBV4-3 with TRBJ1-5; no firm D call. The CDR3 contains 17 residues. V was cut by 0 bases and J by 1 base, with 13 bases left in between. Per the germline V gene, CDR1 is LGHNA and CDR2 is YSLEER. The CDR3, as DNA: TGCGCCAGCAGCCAAGATCTGGTCAGTTTGAGCAATCAGCCCCAGCATTTT. Protein sequence: CASSQDLVSLSNQPQHF.

V is TRBV4-3 and J is TRBJ1-5, with 8 bases matching TRBD1. The J segment lost 1 base and the V segment lost 0 bases, leaving 8 bases of the junction unmatched. Germline V gene sequence: CDR1 LGHNA, CDR2 YSLEER. The CDR3 contains 18 residues. This chain's CDR3 is CASSQDIRGRTSNQPQHF. As DNA, the CDR3 is TGCGCCAGCAGCCAAGATATCAGGGGGCGAACGAGCAATCAGCCCCAGCATTTT.

This clonotype showed up many times. The V gene is TRBV20-1, the J gene TRBJ2-1; D is possibly TRBD2 (5 bases). The CDR3 spans 14 residues. Germline CDR1 is DFQATT and CDR2 is SNEGSKA (reference sequence). The V and J ends lost 5 bases and 6 bases respectively, with 17 bases between them. The CDR3 sequence is CSAPRLQTSNEQFF. In DNA, the CDR3 is TGCAGTGCTCCTCGACTACAAACCTCCAATGAGCAGTTCTTC.

V usage is TRBV2 and J usage is TRBJ2-1, with a weak D call TRBD1 (6 bases). The CDR3 contains 15 residues. Germline CDR1 is SNHLY and CDR2 is FYNNEI. The V and J ends lost 6 bases and 8 bases respectively, with 20 bases between them. In DNA, the CDR3 is TGTGCCAGCAGGGGGACACCGCTAGCTCTGGATGAGCAGTTCTTC. Translation gives CASRGTPLALDEQFF.

This clonotype appeared a few times. V gene TRBV29-1 combines with J gene TRBJ1-2; D call uncertain. The germline V and J ends were trimmed by 4 bases and 4 bases, with 19 bases remaining between them. This CDR3 region has 15 residues. The germline gives CDR1 SQVTM, CDR2 ANQGSEA. Here the CDR3 reads CSVGSPGRWSYGYTF. The CDR3 DNA sequence: TGCAGCGTTGGATCCCCTGGACGGTGGAGCTATGGCTACACCTTC.

The V and J genes are TRBV20-1 and TRBJ1-6; perhaps TRBD1 as D (6 bases). This CDR3 region has 14 residues. Trimming took 3 bases from V and 7 from J, leaving 13 bases between them. From germline, CDR1 is DFQATT and CDR2 SNEGSKA (reference sequence). The DNA of the CDR3 is TGCAGTGCTAGCTCCGGACAGCTAAATTCACCCCTCCACTTT. This translates into CSASSGQLNSPLHF.

The chain combines TRBV27 with TRBJ2-2, with D perhaps TRBD1 or TRBD2 (5 bases each). Germline CDR1 is MNHEY and CDR2 is SMNVEV (reference sequence). This CDR3 comprises 15 residues. V lost 2 bases to trimming and J lost 4 bases, with 11 bases between them. The CDR3 coding sequence is TGTGCCAGCAGTTTAAGAGGGGTCGGCACCGGGGAGCTGTTTTTT. It specifies CASSLRGVGTGELFF.

This clonotype appeared many times. The rearrangement joins TRBV28 to TRBJ2-7, with D perhaps TRBD2 (6 bases). The CDR3 totals 14 residues. In germline, CDR1 is MDHEN, CDR2 SYDVKM. Trimming removed 6 bases from V and 1 base from J, with 13 bases in between. The CDR3 sequence: CASSGGVGSYEQYF. In nucleotides, the CDR3 is TGTGCCAGCAGCGGGGGAGTTGGTTCCTACGAGCAGTACTTC. Combining the CDR3 with reference TRBV28 and TRBJ2-7 gives the whole variable domain DVKVTQSSRYLVKRTGEKVFLECVQDMDHENMFWYRQDPGLGLRLIYFSYDVKMKEKGDIPEGYSVSREKKERFSLILESASTNQTSMYLCASSGGVGSYEQYFGPGTRLTVT.

Only a few counts were recorded for this clonotype. The V and J genes are TRBV29-1 and TRBJ1-1; a weak D match, TRBD1 (5 bases). Germline CDR1 and CDR2: SQVTM and ANQGSEA. The CDR3 extends over 13 amino acids. Deletions cut 5 bases from V and 4 bases from J, with 14 bases between. The CDR3 region is CSVISWGGTEAFF. In DNA form, the CDR3 reads TGCAGCGTTATAAGTTGGGGGGGCACTGAAGCTTTCTTT.

This clonotype has just a few counts. The chain employs TRBV6-5 and TRBJ2-5; 8 nucleotides line up with TRBD1. Germline V gene sequence: CDR1 MNHEY, CDR2 SVGAGI. The length of the CDR3 is 17 residues. The J segment lost 4 bases and the V segment lost 2 bases, leaving 12 bases of the junction unmatched. The CDR3 DNA is TGTGCCAGCAGTTACCTCACAACAGGGGGAAAAAGAGAGACCCAGTACTTC. This gives the protein CASSYLTTGGKRETQYF.

The chain has TRBV4-2 and TRBJ2-5; the match to TRBD2 covers 8 bases. Germline values: CDR1 LGHNA, CDR2 YNFKEQ. The V segment lost 4 bases and the J segment 0 bases; nucleotides outside the gene matches: 7. The CDR3 totals 16 residues. Here the CDR3 DNA reads TGTGCCAGCAGCCCCATAATAGCGGGATACCAAGAGACCCAGTACTTC. Amino acid sequence: CASSPIIAGYQETQYF.

The chain recombines TRBV19 with TRBJ2-1, with unresolved D. V was pared by 4 bases and J by 0 bases, with 10 bases between. The CDR3 consists of 15 residues. Germline lookup yields CDR1 LNHDA and CDR2 SQIVND (reference sequence). The CDR3 sequence: CASSTDHSSYNEQFF. CDR3 nucleotides: TGTGCCAGTAGTACCGACCACAGCTCCTACAATGAGCAGTTCTTC.

This clonotype was counted between two and nine times. The chain employs TRBV7-2 and TRBJ2-3; D remains unclear. From germline, CDR1 is SGHTA and CDR2 FQGNSA. The CDR3 covers 14 residues. V was clipped by 5 bases and J by 2 bases, with 11 bases between them. CDR3 sequence (DNA): TGTGCCAGCAGCCGCAGACTCCTCACAGATACGCAGTATTTT. It codes for CASSRRLLTDTQYF.

This clonotype was counted between two and nine times. The CDR3 protein is CASSLRGVPSGGTADTQYF. In nucleotides, the CDR3 is TGTGCCAGCAGTTTACGGGGAGTCCCTAGCGGGGGGACAGCAGATACGCAGTATTTT. The chain links TRBV27 to TRBJ2-3; TRBD2 matches 11 bases. Germline lookup yields CDR1 MNHEY and CDR2 SMNVEV (reference sequence). V dropped 2 bases and J dropped 4; count of bases not matched to a gene: 14. The CDR3 is 19 amino acids.